A selection of T cell receptor beta chains follows, all from one sample in a study of T cell responses to AZD1222 COVID-19 vaccine. The protocol was immunoSEQ multiplex PCR, while the TCRdb copy is restricted to in-frame clones and leaves out a portion. The table includes 90,000 to 150,000 clones, approximately 90% detected once. The sequenced sample was peripheral blood, obtained on day 0 of AZD1222 vaccination. The receptor source for this set is an adult in good health. CDR3s include the opening cysteine and the closing phenylalanine or tryptophan. The D gene is left open where the match is weak. Rows give clone size only sometimes, using once, few, many, or a class for an expanded clone.

NA once 13 TRBJ1-6 TRBV19 CASSSGGNSPLHF TGTGCCAGTTCCTCTGGAGGGAATTCACCCCTCCACTTT
NA NA 13 TRBJ2-7 TRBV7-3 CASSLTWAYEQYF TGTGCCAGCAGCTTAACGTGGGCCTACGAGCAGTACTTC
TRBD2 NA 16 TRBJ2-5 TRBV7-2 CASSLDGAGGQETQYF TGTGCCAGCAGCTTAGACGGCGCGGGGGGCCAAGAGACCCAGTACTTC
TRBD1 NA 15 TRBJ1-3 TRBV4-2 CASSREQGAGNTIYF TGTGCCAGCAGTCGCGAACAGGGGGCTGGAAACACCATATATTTT
NA NA 15 TRBJ2-7 TRBV11-3 CASSLRGEGTYEQYF TGTGCCAGCAGCTTACGGGGCGAGGGGACTTACGAGCAGTACTTC
NA NA 13 TRBJ2-1 TRBV5-4 CASSLGIPNEQFF TGTGCCAGCAGCTTGGGAATTCCCAATGAGCAGTTCTTC
TRBD1 NA 13 TRBJ1-5 TRBV27 CASSPNRDRPQHF TGTGCCAGCAGTCCAAACAGGGACAGGCCCCAGCATTTT
NA NA 13 TRBJ2-2 TRBV19 CASSIAVPGELFF TGTGCCAGTAGTATAGCGGTACCCGGGGAGCTGTTTTTT
TRBD2 NA 11 TRBJ2-7 TRBV30 CARGGSYEQYF TGTGCCCGGGGGGGCTCCTACGAGCAGTACTTC
NA NA 18 TRBJ1-4 TRBV15 CATSQTGHPGNPNEKLFF TGTGCCACCAGCCAGACGGGCCACCCGGGAAACCCTAATGAAAAACTGTTTTTT
NA NA 12 TRBJ2-7 TRBV28 CASSSSIREQYF TGTGCCAGCAGTTCCTCTATCAGGGAGCAGTACTTC
NA NA 13 TRBJ2-7 TRBV30 CAWSPAGGNEQYF TGTGCCTGGAGTCCCGCTGGGGGGAACGAGCAGTACTTC
NA NA 15 TRBJ2-6 TRBV27 CASSLGGSGANVLTF TGTGCCAGCAGCCTAGGGGGCTCTGGGGCCAACGTCCTGACTTTC
TRBD1 NA 15 TRBJ2-2 TRBV4-3 CASSPAGGRTGELFF TGCGCCAGCAGCCCTGCAGGGGGCCGGACCGGGGAGCTGTTTTTT
TRBD1 NA 15 TRBJ1-2 TRBV9 CASSVEPGTGVGYTF TGTGCCAGCAGCGTAGAGCCTGGGACAGGGGTTGGCTACACCTTC
NA NA 14 TRBJ1-1 TRBV27 CASSPSAWDTEAFF TGTGCCAGCAGTCCGAGCGCATGGGACACTGAAGCTTTCTTT
NA NA 18 TRBJ2-1 TRBV9 CASSGDWGLAQLNNEQFF TGTGCCAGCAGCGGGGACTGGGGTCTAGCCCAATTAAACAATGAGCAGTTCTTC
NA NA 15 TRBJ1-5 TRBV6-2/TRBV6-3 CASSLTGQTDQPQHF TGTGCCAGCAGCCTAACAGGACAGACCGATCAGCCCCAGCATTTT
NA once 14 TRBJ1-1 TRBV5-4 CASSLPGMNTEAFF TGTGCCAGCAGCTTGCCCGGAATGAACACTGAAGCTTTCTTT
TRBD2 NA 15 TRBJ2-3 TRBV6-4 CASSDFSGGTDTQYF TGTGCCAGCAGTGACTTCAGCGGGGGGACAGATACGCAGTATTTT
NA few 11 TRBJ2-7 TRBV19 CASLSGTVQYF TGTGCCAGCCTAAGCGGGACAGTTCAGTACTTC
TRBD2 NA 13 TRBJ2-3 TRBV12-3/TRBV12-4 CASSLIAGGTQYF TGTGCCAGCAGTTTGATAGCGGGGGGCACGCAGTATTTT
NA NA 15 TRBJ1-2 TRBV4-3 CASSLFSGTFSGYTF TGCGCCAGCAGCCTATTCAGCGGGACATTCAGTGGCTACACCTTC
NA NA 13 TRBJ2-3 TRBV19 CASSIWGTDTQYF TGTGCCAGTAGTATATGGGGAACAGATACGCAGTATTTT
TRBD1 NA 16 TRBJ1-2 TRBV6-2/TRBV6-3 CASSYPGQGPSKGYTF TGTGCCAGCAGTTACCCCGGACAGGGCCCATCGAAGGGCTACACCTTC
NA NA 13 TRBJ1-1 TRBV11-3 CASSLGGNTEAFF TGTGCCAGCAGCTTAGGGGGGAACACTGAAGCTTTCTTT
NA NA 15 TRBJ2-2 TRBV4-1 CASSRGPGFTGELFF TGCGCCAGCAGCCGTGGTCCAGGGTTCACCGGGGAGCTGTTTTTT
NA NA 10 TRBJ2-7 TRBV15 CATWAPEQYF TGTGCCACCTGGGCCCCTGAGCAGTACTTC
NA few 13 TRBJ1-1 TRBV7-3 CASSSSGYTEAFF TGTGCCAGCAGCTCGTCAGGATACACTGAAGCTTTCTTT
NA NA 14 TRBJ2-3 TRBV28 CASSALPTTDTQYF TGTGCCAGCAGTGCCCTCCCAACCACAGATACGCAGTATTTT
NA NA 14 TRBJ2-6 TRBV11-3 CASSSGSGANVLTF TGTGCCAGCAGCTCTGGCTCTGGGGCCAACGTCCTGACTTTC
NA once 13 TRBJ1-6 TRBV18 CASSGEVGSPLHF TGTGCCAGCTCAGGGGAAGTGGGATCACCCCTCCACTTT
NA NA 15 TRBJ2-3 TRBV7-3 CASSLGGPFGDTQYF TGTGCCAGCAGCTTAGGGGGGCCATTCGGGGATACGCAGTATTTT
NA NA 14 TRBJ1-1 TRBV7-9 CASSFSQGLDRAFF TGTGCCAGCAGCTTCTCACAGGGTCTGGATCGAGCTTTCTTT
NA NA 14 TRBJ1-4 TRBV27 CASSGTHRTEKLFF TGTGCCAGCAGTGGGACGCATCGAACCGAAAAACTGTTTTTT
NA once 13 TRBJ1-1 TRBV5-1 CASSFEHTPEAFF TGCGCCAGCAGCTTTGAACATACCCCTGAAGCTTTCTTT
NA NA 12 TRBJ1-1 TRBV7-2 CATSWGLGEAFF TGTGCCACTAGCTGGGGGTTGGGTGAAGCTTTCTTT
NA NA 15 TRBJ1-5 TRBV2 CASSVSQYSNQPQHF TGTGCCAGCAGTGTGAGTCAGTATAGCAATCAGCCCCAGCATTTT
NA NA 15 TRBJ1-3 TRBV6-5 CASTYGQASGNTIYF TGTGCCAGCACTTACGGACAAGCCTCTGGAAACACCATATATTTT
NA NA 13 TRBJ2-7 TRBV7-9 CASSLGGVVGQYF TGTGCCAGCAGCTTAGGTGGTGTAGTGGGGCAGTACTTC
TRBD2 NA 14 TRBJ2-7 TRBV7-2 CASSKSGAPYEQYF TGTGCCAGCAGTAAGAGCGGGGCCCCCTACGAGCAGTACTTC
NA once 10 TRBJ2-7 TRBV28 CASMRGEQYF TGTGCCTCCATGAGGGGGGAGCAGTACTTC
TRBD1 NA 17 TRBJ2-7 TRBV5-1 CASSPGDRGLISYEQYF TGCGCCAGCAGCCCTGGAGACAGGGGACTCATTTCCTACGAGCAGTACTTC
NA NA 16 TRBJ1-6 TRBV4-1 CASSQTFRRGNSPLHF TGCGCCAGCAGCCAGACATTCCGGCGGGGGAATTCACCCCTCCACTTT
NA NA 15 TRBJ2-2 TRBV7-6 CASSPGQVATGELFF TGTGCCAGCAGCCCGGGGCAGGTAGCGACCGGGGAGCTGTTTTTT
NA NA 15 TRBJ2-7 TRBV9 CASSVEVGGPYEQYF TGTGCCAGCAGCGTAGAGGTGGGTGGCCCCTACGAGCAGTACTTC
TRBD1 NA 18 TRBJ2-2 TRBV5-1 CASSRHNTGAGNTGELFF TGCGCCAGCAGCCGTCATAATACAGGGGCCGGGAACACCGGGGAGCTGTTTTTT